Presented here are 28 T cell receptor beta chains from one specimen sequenced in a study of Ad26.COV2.S vaccination and SARS-CoV-2 variants. Treatment described: over 15 received Ad26.COV2.S at low or high dose, single or two shots; about 5 received placebo; per-sample allocation not given. On day 63 after the first injection, vaccine and placebo recipients gave samples. Profiled with immunoSEQ multiplex PCR; TCRdb holds only in-frame clones, not every one. The sample has about 260,000 clones, around 90% seen once. This specimen consisted of peripheral blood, obtained in a trial of Ad26.COV2.S vaccine versus placebo. The receptors here all came from a person between 18 and 59 years old who received the Ad26.COV2.S COVID-19 vaccine or a placebo.

This rearrangement joins TRBV27 to TRBJ1-2, with a tentative D call TRBD1 (5 bases). CDR3 length: 13 amino acids. Germline assignment: CDR1 MNHEY and CDR2 SMNVEV (reference sequence). Trimming left V 1 base short and J 7 bases short, with 10 bases between. CDR3 DNA: TGTGCCAGCAGTTTATTCAGGGCAGGTGGCTACACCTTC. Its translation is CASSLFRAGGYTF.

The genes are TRBV3-1 (or the pseudogene TRBV3-2) and TRBJ1-1; 8 bases align to TRBD1. The length of the CDR3 is 17 residues. Germline V gene data show CDR1 as LGHDT and CDR2 as YNNKEL (reference sequence). The V segment lost 1 base and the J segment 0 bases; nucleotides outside the gene matches: 7. The CDR3 protein is CASSQGKGQGMNTEAFF. The DNA for the CDR3 is TGTGCCAGCAGCCAAGGGAAAGGACAGGGTATGAACACTGAAGCTTTCTTT.

The V call is TRBV2, the J call TRBJ2-5; possible D gene TRBD2, 6 bases. Trimming left V 7 bases short and J 5 bases short, with 14 bases between. This CDR3 has 13 amino acids. Germline CDR1 is SNHLY and CDR2 is FYNNEI. The CDR3 reads CASTGGTLETQYF. The DNA for the CDR3 is TGTGCCAGCACCGGGGGAACCTTGGAGACCCAGTACTTC. The full variable domain, its missing parts supplied by reference TRBV2 and TRBJ2-5, is EPEVTQTPSHQVTQMGQEVILRCVPISNHLYFYWYRQILGQKVEFLVSFYNNEISEKSEIFDDQFSVERPDGSNFTLKIRSTKLEDSAMYFCASTGGTLETQYFGPGTRLLVL.

This chain joins TRBV6-2 or TRBV6-3 and TRBJ2-6; 9 bases align to TRBD1. The germline V gene has CDR1 MNHEY and CDR2 SVGEGT. The length of the CDR3 is 15 residues. Trimming removed 4 bases from V and 2 bases from J; junction bases left unmatched: 0. This CDR3 reads CASSWTGAGANVLTF. Here the CDR3 DNA reads TGTGCCAGCAGTTGGACAGGGGCTGGGGCCAACGTCCTGACTTTC.

The V and J genes are TRBV18 and TRBJ2-5; D ambiguous. Germline V gene lookup returns CDR1 KGHSH and CDR2 LQKENI. This CDR3 is built from 12 residues. With 4 bases removed from V and 5 bases from J, the gap between germline ends came to 8 bases. CDR3 coding DNA: TGTGCCAGCTCACGCGTAGGGGAGACCCAGTACTTC. Encoded protein: CASSRVGETQYF.

To note about this clone: Other nucleotide sequences in the sample specify the same CDR3. The chain links TRBV13 to TRBJ2-3; D gene ambiguous. The CDR3 totals 11 residues. The V gene lost 4 bases and the J gene lost 6 bases, with 5 bases spanning the gap. Looked up from germline, CDR1 is PRHDT and CDR2 is FYEKMQ (reference sequence). CDR3 protein: CASSSGDTQYF. The CDR3 region has the DNA TGTGCCAGCAGCTCGGGCGATACGCAGTATTTT.

The gene calls are TRBV3-1 (or the pseudogene TRBV3-2) and TRBJ2-5; 9 nucleotides match TRBD1. The CDR3 contains 16 residues. Trimming took 2 bases from V and 5 from J; bases not matched to a gene: 9. The germline V gene has CDR1 LGHDT and CDR2 YNNKEL (reference sequence). The CDR3 region is CASSQPPGQGYETQYF. The CDR3 bases are TGTGCCAGCAGCCAACCACCGGGACAGGGATACGAGACCCAGTACTTC.

This sequence joins TRBV7-2 and TRBJ1-4; 7 bases are shared with TRBD1. The CDR3 is 15 amino acids. The germline gives CDR1 SGHTA, CDR2 FQGNSA. V trimming: 1 base; J trimming: 3 bases; junction bases outside the gene matches: 2. The CDR3 loop is CASSLGDSSNEKLFF. CDR3 nucleotides: TGTGCCAGCAGCTTAGGGGACAGCTCTAATGAAAAACTGTTTTTT.

The genes are TRBV9 and TRBJ2-1, with D perhaps TRBD1 (6 bases). V was trimmed by 3 bases and J by 2 bases, leaving 12 bases between them. CDR1 is SGDLS, CDR2 YYNGEE, per germline. There are 15 residues in the CDR3. The CDR3 DNA follows: TGTGCCAGCAGCGCGACAGGTAATACCTACAATGAGCAGTTCTTC. Protein product: CASSATGNTYNEQFF.

V is TRBV30 and J is TRBJ2-4; perhaps TRBD2 as D (7 bases). V was pared by 0 bases and J by 9 bases, with 12 bases between. The CDR3 length is 13 residues. Looked up from germline, CDR1 is GTSNPN and CDR2 is SVGIG (reference sequence). The CDR3 sequence is CAWSVRGAGIQYF. In DNA form, the CDR3 reads TGTGCCTGGAGTGTACGGGGGGCGGGCATTCAGTACTTC.

The rearrangement links TRBV7-9 to TRBJ2-5; TRBD1 aligns across 8 bases. The CDR3 contains 14 residues. Trimming at V came to 4 bases and at J to 2 bases, leaving 3 bases not matched to a gene. The germline V gene has CDR1 SEHNR and CDR2 FQNEAQ (reference sequence). The CDR3 spells CASSSWTGQETQYF. The CDR3 nucleotides are TGTGCCAGCAGCTCATGGACAGGGCAAGAGACCCAGTACTTC.

The gene calls are TRBV7-3 and TRBJ2-3; no reliable D call. Germline V gene data show CDR1 as SGHTA and CDR2 as FQGTGA. The CDR3 extends over 14 amino acids. With 2 bases removed from V and 4 bases from J, the gap between germline ends came to 10 bases. CDR3: CASSLGSIADTQYF. Written as DNA, the CDR3 is TGTGCCAGCAGCTTAGGTAGCATTGCAGATACGCAGTATTTT. The entire variable domain, with the rest obtained from reference TRBV7-3 and TRBJ2-3, is as follows: GAGVSQTPSNKVTEKGKYVELRCDPISGHTALYWYRQSLGQGPEFLIYFQGTGAADDSGLPNDRFFAVRPEGSVSTLKIQRTERGDSAVYLCASSLGSIADTQYFGPGTRLTVL.

V usage is TRBV6-4 and J usage is TRBJ2-1; 7 bases line up with TRBD2. Germline V gene data show CDR1 as MRHNA and CDR2 as SNTAGT. The trim removed 4 bases at V and 4 bases at J, leaving 10 bases unmatched. The CDR3 is 16 residues long. CDR3 in DNA: TGTGCCAGCAGTGCCCATTCAAGCGGGATATACAATGAGCAGTTCTTC. This gives the protein CASSAHSSGIYNEQFF.

This clone was seen at least ten times. The chain uses TRBV15 and TRBJ1-4; D is possibly TRBD1 (6 bases). With 6 bases removed from V and 3 bases from J, the gap between germline ends came to 14 bases. Germline CDR1 LNHNV, CDR2 YYDKDF (reference sequence). The CDR3 contains 15 residues. In DNA form, the CDR3 reads TGTGCCACCAGGTACCTCCCAGGGGCTAATGAAAAACTGTTTTTT. This codes for CATRYLPGANEKLFF.

V and J are TRBV6-1 and TRBJ1-6; maybe TRBD1 (6 bases). Germline CDR1 is MNHNS and CDR2 is SASEGT. This CDR3 region has 16 residues. The V gene lost 3 bases and the J gene lost 0 bases, with 9 bases spanning the gap. This CDR3 reads CASSDTGASYNSPLHF. The CDR3 DNA is TGTGCCAGCAGTGATACGGGGGCCTCCTATAATTCACCCCTCCACTTT.

V gene TRBV19 combines with J gene TRBJ2-1; tentative D call: TRBD1 (5 bases). The V end was cut by 3 bases, the J end by 7 bases, with 7 bases between. The CDR3 extends over 12 amino acids. CDR1 is LNHDA, CDR2 SQIVND, per germline (reference sequence). CDR3 in amino acids: CASSMTENEQFF. CDR3 bases: TGTGCCAGTAGTATGACAGAGAATGAGCAGTTCTTC.

The chain's CDR3 is CAWSNQGVANQPQHF. The CDR3 nucleotides read TGTGCCTGGAGTAACCAGGGGGTAGCGAATCAGCCCCAGCATTTT. V is TRBV30 and J is TRBJ1-5, with TRBD1 identical over 7 bases. This CDR3 contains 15 residues. With V trimmed by 2 bases and J by 4 bases, 8 bases remained unmatched. In germline, CDR1 is GTSNPN, CDR2 SVGIG (reference sequence).

The chain links TRBV5-6 to TRBJ2-2; D remains unclear. Germline assignment: CDR1 SGHDT and CDR2 YYEEEE. This CDR3 contains 15 residues. Between the trimmed V and J ends, which lost 2 bases and 2 bases, there was a span of 10 bases. CDR3 amino acids: CASSFPRLNTGELFF. The DNA of the CDR3 is TGTGCCAGCAGCTTTCCGAGACTCAACACCGGGGAGCTGTTTTTT.

The rearrangement joins TRBV5-1 to TRBJ2-7; 10 nucleotides match TRBD2. The CDR3 has 15 residues. After removal of 0 bases from V and 1 base from J, the junction contained 1 base not matched to a gene. Looked up from germline, CDR1 is SGHRS and CDR2 is YFSETQ. The CDR3 loop reads CASSLGSGGSYEQYF. The CDR3 DNA is TGCGCCAGCAGCTTGGGTAGCGGGGGGTCCTACGAGCAGTACTTC.

The V gene is TRBV4-3, the J gene TRBJ2-1; 8 nucleotides align to TRBD2. Germline V gives CDR1 LGHNA, CDR2 YSLEER. The V segment lost 1 base and the J segment 7 bases; nucleotides outside the gene matches: 6. The CDR3 spans 15 residues. The CDR3 DNA reads TGCGCCAGCAGCCAAGTTAACGGGAGGGGGAATGAGCAGTTCTTC. It translates to CASSQVNGRGNEQFF.

V and J are TRBV5-1 and TRBJ2-2; D is undetermined. Germline V gives CDR1 SGHRS, CDR2 YFSETQ. The CDR3 is 15 residues long. The V and J ends lost 4 bases and 0 bases respectively, with 10 bases between them. The CDR3 loop is CASSLRIANTGELFF. As DNA, the CDR3 is TGCGCCAGCAGCCTACGGATCGCGAACACCGGGGAGCTGTTTTTT. Combining the CDR3 with reference TRBV5-1 and TRBJ2-2 gives the whole variable domain KAGVTQTPRYLIKTRGQQVTLSCSPISGHRSVSWYQQTPGQGLQFLFEYFSETQRNKGNFPGRFSGRQFSNSRSEMNVSTLELGDSALYLCASSLRIANTGELFFGEGSRLTVL.

The chain recombines TRBV5-4 with TRBJ1-6; 8 bases are shared with TRBD1. Germline trimming cut 0 bases from V and 9 bases from J; bases unmatched to any gene: 5. This CDR3 comprises 15 residues. In germline, CDR1 is SGHNT, CDR2 YYREEE (reference sequence). The CDR3 DNA reads TGTGCCAGCAGCTTGGAGGGACAGGAAAGTTCACCCCTCCACTTT. Translation: CASSLEGQESSPLHF.

The rearrangement links TRBV12-3 or TRBV12-4 to TRBJ1-1; D gene unclear. The CDR3 extends over 13 amino acids. V lost 6 bases and J 4 bases, leaving 12 bases between the germline ends. The CDR3 region is CASRATRTTEAFF. CDR3 nucleotide sequence: TGTGCCAGCAGGGCCACTCGTACCACTGAAGCTTTCTTT.

V usage is TRBV4-3 and J usage is TRBJ1-2, with D perhaps TRBD1 (5 bases). Deletions cut 0 bases from V and 2 bases from J, with 13 bases between. CDR1 LGHNA and CDR2 YSLEER come from the germline V gene. The CDR3 covers 16 residues. The CDR3 DNA reads as TGCGCCAGCAGCCAAGATCCCCGGGGACGGAACTATGGCTACACCTTC. It specifies CASSQDPRGRNYGYTF.

The chain recombines TRBV25-1 with TRBJ1-1, with 12 bases matching TRBD1. Germline CDR1 and CDR2: MGHDK and SYGVNS. The CDR3 has 14 amino acids. Trimming took 6 bases from V and 7 from J; bases not matched to a gene: 6. DNA of the CDR3: TGTGCCAGCAGGGGGGACAGGGGGCAGGTTGAAGCTTTCTTT. Its protein is CASRGDRGQVEAFF. The complete variable domain, with remaining parts taken from reference TRBV25-1 and TRBJ1-1, reads EADIYQTPRYLVIGTGKKITLECSQTMGHDKMYWYQQDPGMELHLIHYSYGVNSTEKGDLSSESTVSRIRTEHFPLTLESARPSHTSQYLCASRGDRGQVEAFFGQGTRLTVV.

CDR3 sequence (DNA): TGTGCCAGCAGCCAAGCCGGGACAGGGGTGACCGAGACCCAGTACTTC. Encoded protein: CASSQAGTGVTETQYF. The chain carries TRBV14 and TRBJ2-5, with 10 bases identical to TRBD1. V lost 1 base to trimming and J lost 5 bases; unmatched junction nucleotides: 7. This CDR3 has 16 residues. In germline, CDR1 is SGHDN, CDR2 FVKESK.

The rearrangement uses TRBV27 and TRBJ2-1; TRBD2 agrees at 10 bases. CDR3 length: 17 amino acids. Germline CDR1 is MNHEY and CDR2 is SMNVEV (reference sequence). The V gene end was trimmed by 7 bases and the J gene end by 0 bases; junction bases not matched to a gene: 9. This CDR3 is CASTGSGRTSSYNEQFF. DNA of the CDR3: TGTGCCAGCACGGGTAGCGGGAGGACGAGCTCCTACAATGAGCAGTTCTTC.

The genes are TRBV6-2 or TRBV6-3 and TRBJ2-7; possible D gene TRBD2, 5 bases. Trimming removed 4 bases from V and 3 bases from J, with 13 bases in between. Germline V gives CDR1 MNHEY, CDR2 SVGEGT. This CDR3 region has 14 residues. As DNA, the CDR3 is TGTGCCAGCAGTTTATCGGGATACTACTACGAGCAGTACGTC. Translation: CASSLSGYYYEQYV.